The 4 T cell receptor beta chains below were found in one sample sequenced in a study of T cell repertoires in cytomegalovirus infection. TCRdb re-analysed the reads in MiXCR, keeping a single row per CDR3 protein. The sample carries 100,000 or so distinct CDR3 sequences, about 29% recorded once. Their cognate antigens are unknown. Sequencing was performed on CD8+ T cells from cultured PBMCs, taken from culture after CMV antigen stimulation. The receptor set was obtained from a human donor in good health (CMV status not recorded). Some clones in this sample may be carry-over from other donors' samples.

This clonotype was seen many times. The chain employs TRBV12-3 or TRBV12-4 and TRBJ1-2; 9 nucleotides line up with TRBD1. Trimming at V came to 6 bases and at J to 2 bases, leaving 1 base not matched to a gene. The CDR3 is made up of 13 amino acids. This CDR3 is CASRGQGNYGYTF. In DNA form, the CDR3 reads TGTGCCAGCAGGGGACAGGGAAACTATGGCTACACCTTC.

The rearrangement joins TRBV19 to TRBJ2-3; D gene uncertain. V was clipped by 6 bases and J by 2 bases, with 15 bases between them. Per the germline V gene, CDR1 is LNHDA and CDR2 is SQIVND (reference sequence). CDR3 length equals 15 residues. CDR3 nucleotide sequence: TGTGCCAGTAGCCTAAGGGATACCAACACAGATACGCAGTATTTT. The encoded protein is CASSLRDTNTDTQYF. Combining the CDR3 with reference TRBV19 and TRBJ2-3 gives the whole variable domain DGGITQSPKYLFRKEGQNVTLSCEQNLNHDAMYWYRQDPGQGLRLIYYSQIVNDFQKGDIAEGYSVSREKKESFPLTVTSAQKNPTAFYLCASSLRDTNTDTQYFGPGTRLTVL.

The rearrangement uses TRBV19 and TRBJ2-1; possibly TRBD2 for D (5 bases). The V gene's germline CDR1 is LNHDA and CDR2 SQIVND (reference sequence). Trimming left V 3 bases short and J 5 bases short, with 5 bases between. There are 12 residues in the CDR3. The CDR3 sequence: CASSIGNNEQFF. CDR3 nucleotide sequence: TGTGCCAGTAGTATCGGGAACAATGAGCAGTTCTTC. The whole variable domain, remainder taken from reference TRBV19 and TRBJ2-1, is DGGITQSPKYLFRKEGQNVTLSCEQNLNHDAMYWYRQDPGQGLRLIYYSQIVNDFQKGDIAEGYSVSREKKESFPLTVTSAQKNPTAFYLCASSIGNNEQFFGPGTRLTVL.

J is TRBJ2-1 and V is TRBV12-3 or TRBV12-4; D is unclear. V was trimmed by 2 bases and J by 4 bases, leaving 6 bases between them. The CDR3 length is 13 residues. This CDR3 reads CASSLMVYNEQFF. The CDR3 nucleotides read TGTGCCAGCAGTTTAATGGTTTACAATGAGCAGTTCTTC.